This T cell receptor beta chain was identified in a study of CXCR3-negative and CXCR3-positive naive CD8 T cells. Study overall: Cumulative TRB read yield was approximately 135 million, averaging about 1.5 +/- 0.3 million per library.

Study results and caveats: CXCR3-positive naive cells carried more hydrophobic TRB CDR3s than CXCR3-negative ones.

With regard to this clonotype: Antigen: not known.

CD45RO-CCR7+CD27+CD95- cells counted as naive CD8+ T cells. TRB cDNA was prepared as libraries by UMI-labeled 5' RACE. No DNA is given; TCRdb re-called the 5' RACE reads and lists each CDR3 protein once. Here the sample table reports about 62,000 distinct CDR3 sequences. CDR3 size: 15 residues. Germline CDR1 reads SQVTM; CDR2 reads ANQGSEA. This receptor was identified in a human donor in good health. Some clones in this sample may be carry-over from other donors' samples. The sequenced sample was naive CXCR3- CD8+ T cells from blood. Subset of the sample: CD45RO-CCR7+CD27+CD95- naive CD8+ T cells lacking CXCR3 (TNR3-). The chain uses TRBV29-1 and TRBJ1-2; the D gene TCRdb calls, TRBD1, cannot be checked with no DNA. CDR3 residues: CSGTGQGSTNYGYTF. Based on the CDR3 plus reference TRBV29-1 and TRBJ1-2, the full variable domain is SAVISQKPSRDICQRGTSLTIQCQVDSQVTMMFWYRQQPGQSLTLIATANQGSEATYESGFVIDKFPISRPNLTFSTLTVSNMSPEDSSIYLCSGTGQGSTNYGYTFGSGTRLTVV.